The 15 T cell receptor beta chains listed next were all sequenced from one sample in a study of sequential checkpoint blockade in melanoma. Generated by immunoSEQ multiplex PCR, the TCRdb table keeps only in-frame clones and is missing some. Of 15,000 to 20,000 clones detected, approximately 80% appear once; the ten largest clones hold around 28%. Treatment here: randomized to nivolumab then ipilimumab (arm A) or the reverse (arm B). The specimen comprised CD8+ T cells sorted from blood (inferred from file names), sampled from a patient given nivolumab and ipilimumab in sequence. Receptor source: a human donor with melanoma.

CDR3 region: CASRQDRVGYNEQFF. CDR3 bases: TGCGCCAGCAGACAGGACAGGGTCGGATACAATGAGCAGTTCTTC. The rearrangement links TRBV4-1 to TRBJ2-1; 8 bases fit TRBD1. V was clipped by 6 bases and J by 4 bases; unmatched bases: 8. Germline V CDR1 and CDR2: MGHRA, YSYEKL. The CDR3 consists of 15 residues.

This clone has more than one count but fewer than ten. The J gene is TRBJ2-1, the V gene TRBV4-1, with 14 positions matching TRBD2. The germline gives CDR1 MGHRA, CDR2 YSYEKL. This CDR3 contains 16 residues. The junction had 7 bases not matched to a gene; V was cut back by 4 bases and J by 8 bases. The CDR3 here is CASSRSGTSGSDEQFF. The CDR3 DNA follows: TGCGCCAGCAGCCGAAGTGGGACTAGCGGGAGCGATGAGCAGTTCTTC.

The chain is built from TRBV30 and TRBJ2-1; no firm D call. This CDR3 spans 15 amino acids. Per the germline V gene, CDR1 is GTSNPN and CDR2 is SVGIG (reference sequence). Trimming took off 4 bases at V and 2 bases at J, with 15 bases between the two ends. The CDR3 sequence: CAWTPLSIAYNEQFF. The CDR3 bases are TGTGCCTGGACCCCCCTTTCGATAGCCTACAATGAGCAGTTCTTC.

The rearrangement joins TRBV7-9 to TRBJ2-1; 8 nucleotides match TRBD2. Looked up from germline, CDR1 is SEHNR and CDR2 is FQNEAQ (reference sequence). With V trimmed by 7 bases and J by 10 bases, 12 bases remained unmatched. The CDR3 length is 14 residues. The CDR3 loop is CASTRAGGRTEQFF. The CDR3 DNA follows: TGTGCCAGCACCAGGGCGGGCGGGAGGACGGAGCAGTTCTTC.

This chain connects TRBV19 to TRBJ2-7; possible D gene TRBD2, 6 bases. The germline CDR1 and CDR2 sequences are LNHDA and SQIVND (reference sequence). The CDR3 extends over 12 amino acids. V shed 7 bases and J shed 5 bases, with 12 bases lying between them. This CDR3 reads CASTQGGNEQYF. In nucleotides, the CDR3 is TGTGCCAGTACGCAGGGAGGCAACGAGCAGTACTTC.

This clone was counted once. This sequence joins TRBV16 and TRBJ2-2; 11 nucleotides agree with TRBD1. The CDR3 length is 14 residues. Germline CDR1 reads KGHSY; CDR2 reads FQNENV. The J segment lost 6 bases and the V segment lost 4 bases, leaving 1 base of the junction unmatched. The CDR3: CASSRTGGSGELFF. The DNA for the CDR3 is TGTGCCAGCAGCCGGACAGGGGGCTCCGGGGAGCTGTTTTTT.

CDR3 amino acids: CAWSGGITDTQYF. The CDR3 DNA reads as TGTGCCTGGAGTGGGGGCATCACAGATACGCAGTATTTT. The J gene is TRBJ2-3, the V gene TRBV30; tentative D call: TRBD1 (5 bases). Per germline, CDR1 GTSNPN and CDR2 SVGIG (reference sequence). This CDR3 is built from 13 residues. The V end lost 1 base, the J end lost 2 bases, and 7 bases lay between the germline ends.

There are a few counts of this clone. CDR3 amino acids: CASSGDRTNTEAFF. DNA for the CDR3: TGTGCCAGCAGTGGGGACAGAACGAACACTGAAGCTTTCTTT. The chain links TRBV5-3 to TRBJ1-1; 7 bases agree with TRBD1. TRBV5-3 falls under the ORF class, with uncertain function. The CDR3 is 14 residues long. Germline trimming cut 8 bases from V and 1 base from J; bases unmatched to any gene: 8.

The chain employs TRBV10-1 and TRBJ2-5, with 10 bases aligning to TRBD2. With V trimmed by 5 bases and J by 3 bases, 3 bases remained unmatched. In germline, CDR1 is WNHNN, CDR2 SYGVQD (reference sequence). This CDR3 spans 14 amino acids. The CDR3 reads CASSRLAGEETQYF. The DNA of the CDR3 is TGCGCCAGCAGTAGGCTAGCGGGAGAAGAGACCCAGTACTTC.

This rearrangement joins TRBV2 to TRBJ1-4, with 7 bases lining up with TRBD1. This CDR3 has 15 amino acids. J gave up 8 bases and V 7 bases, and 13 bases lay outside the gene matches. Germline assignment: CDR1 SNHLY and CDR2 FYNNEI. In DNA, the CDR3 is TGTGCCAGCAAAGATTACAGGGGTGATGGGGAAAAACTGTTTTTT. Translation: CASKDYRGDGEKLFF. The full variable domain, in which reference TRBV2 and TRBJ1-4 provide the parts outside the CDR3, is EPEVTQTPSHQVTQMGQEVILRCVPISNHLYFYWYRQILGQKVEFLVSFYNNEISEKSEIFDDQFSVERPDGSNFTLKIRSTKLEDSAMYFCASKDYRGDGEKLFFGSGTQLSVL.

This chain uses TRBV6-4 with TRBJ2-6; D gene unclear. The germline CDR1 and CDR2 sequences are MRHNA and SNTAGT. Trimming stripped 2 bases from V and 0 bases from J, with 8 bases between. The CDR3 sequence is 16 residues long. CDR3 loop: CASSDSERSGANVLTF. The CDR3 DNA reads as TGTGCCAGCAGTGACAGTGAGCGCTCTGGGGCCAACGTCCTGACTTTC.

The chain uses TRBV6-5 and TRBJ1-2, with 9 bases aligning to TRBD1. This CDR3 contains 14 residues. Germline V gene sequence: CDR1 MNHEY, CDR2 SVGAGI. The V and J ends lost 8 bases and 7 bases, in that order; junction bases with no gene match: 11. For the CDR3, the DNA is TGTGCCAGCCAACCCGGGACAGGGTGGGGTGGCTACACCTTC. As protein: CASQPGTGWGGYTF.

V is TRBV25-1 and J is TRBJ1-6; TRBD1 might be the D (6 bases). Germline-derived CDR1 and CDR2 are MGHDK and SYGVNS. CDR3 length: 16 amino acids. V gave up 1 base and J gave up 7 bases, with 14 bases separating them. DNA of the CDR3: TGTGCCAGCAGTGAATTCCGTGGGCAGGGGAATTCACCCCTCCACTTT. Protein sequence: CASSEFRGQGNSPLHF. The complete variable domain, with remaining parts taken from reference TRBV25-1 and TRBJ1-6, reads EADIYQTPRYLVIGTGKKITLECSQTMGHDKMYWYQQDPGMELHLIHYSYGVNSTEKGDLSSESTVSRIRTEHFPLTLESARPSHTSQYLCASSEFRGQGNSPLHFGNGTRLTVT.

This chain uses TRBV7-2 with TRBJ2-7; D uncertain. Germline CDR1 reads SGHTA; CDR2 reads FQGNSA. V gave up 3 bases and J gave up 3 bases, with 15 bases separating them. The CDR3 sequence is 15 residues long. The CDR3 reads CASSFSELALYEQYF. The DNA for the CDR3 is TGTGCCAGCAGCTTTTCAGAATTGGCTCTCTACGAGCAGTACTTC.

The V gene is TRBV15, the J gene TRBJ2-7, with D maybe TRBD1 (6 bases). The V gene lost 0 bases and the J gene lost 0 bases, with 9 bases spanning the gap. Germline V gene lookup returns CDR1 LNHNV and CDR2 YYDKDF (reference sequence). This CDR3 has 15 residues. The CDR3 DNA follows: TGTGCCACCAGCAGAGACAGGGGTTCCTCCTACGAGCAGTACTTC. It specifies CATSRDRGSSYEQYF.